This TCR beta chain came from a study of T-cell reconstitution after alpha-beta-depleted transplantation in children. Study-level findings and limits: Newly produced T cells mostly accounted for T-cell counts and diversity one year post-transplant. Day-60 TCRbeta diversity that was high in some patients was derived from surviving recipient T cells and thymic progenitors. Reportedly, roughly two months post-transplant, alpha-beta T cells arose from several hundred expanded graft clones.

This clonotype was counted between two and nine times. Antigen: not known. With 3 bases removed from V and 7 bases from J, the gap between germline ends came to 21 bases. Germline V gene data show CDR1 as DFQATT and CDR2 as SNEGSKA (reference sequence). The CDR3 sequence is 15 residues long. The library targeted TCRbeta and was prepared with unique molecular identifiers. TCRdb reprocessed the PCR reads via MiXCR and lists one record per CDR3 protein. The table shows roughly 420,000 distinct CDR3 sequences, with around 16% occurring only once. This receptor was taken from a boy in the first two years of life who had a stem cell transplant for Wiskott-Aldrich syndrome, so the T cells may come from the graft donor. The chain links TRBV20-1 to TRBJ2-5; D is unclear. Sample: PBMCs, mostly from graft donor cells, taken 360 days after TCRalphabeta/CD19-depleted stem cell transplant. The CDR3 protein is CSASMRRNIRRTQYF. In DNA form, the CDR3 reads TGCAGTGCTAGCATGCGTCGGAACATTAGGAGGACCCAGTACTTC.